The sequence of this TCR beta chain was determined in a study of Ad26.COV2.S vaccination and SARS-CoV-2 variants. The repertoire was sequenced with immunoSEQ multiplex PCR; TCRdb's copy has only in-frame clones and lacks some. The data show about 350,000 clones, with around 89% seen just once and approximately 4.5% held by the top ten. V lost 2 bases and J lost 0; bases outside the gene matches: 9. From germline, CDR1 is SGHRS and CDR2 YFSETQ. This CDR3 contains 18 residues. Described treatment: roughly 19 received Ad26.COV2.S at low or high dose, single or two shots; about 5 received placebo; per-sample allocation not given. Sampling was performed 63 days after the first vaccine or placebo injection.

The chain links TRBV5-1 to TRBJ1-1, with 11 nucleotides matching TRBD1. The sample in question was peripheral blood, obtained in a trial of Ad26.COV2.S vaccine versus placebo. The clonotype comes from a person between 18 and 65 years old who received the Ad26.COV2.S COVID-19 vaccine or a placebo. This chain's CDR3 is CASSFAGTGGRMNTEAFF. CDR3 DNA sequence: TGCGCCAGCAGCTTTGCCGGGACAGGGGGGAGAATGAACACTGAAGCTTTCTTT.